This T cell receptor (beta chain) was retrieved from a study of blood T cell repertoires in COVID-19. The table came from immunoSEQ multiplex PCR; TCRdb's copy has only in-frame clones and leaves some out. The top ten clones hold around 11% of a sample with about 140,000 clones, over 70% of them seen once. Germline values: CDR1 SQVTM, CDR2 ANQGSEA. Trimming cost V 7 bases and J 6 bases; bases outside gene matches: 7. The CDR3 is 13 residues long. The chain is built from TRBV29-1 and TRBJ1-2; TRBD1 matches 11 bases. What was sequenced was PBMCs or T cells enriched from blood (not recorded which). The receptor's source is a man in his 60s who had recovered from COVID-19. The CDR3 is CSAPGQGVHGYTF. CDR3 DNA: TGCAGCGCACCGGGACAGGGGGTGCATGGCTACACCTTC.